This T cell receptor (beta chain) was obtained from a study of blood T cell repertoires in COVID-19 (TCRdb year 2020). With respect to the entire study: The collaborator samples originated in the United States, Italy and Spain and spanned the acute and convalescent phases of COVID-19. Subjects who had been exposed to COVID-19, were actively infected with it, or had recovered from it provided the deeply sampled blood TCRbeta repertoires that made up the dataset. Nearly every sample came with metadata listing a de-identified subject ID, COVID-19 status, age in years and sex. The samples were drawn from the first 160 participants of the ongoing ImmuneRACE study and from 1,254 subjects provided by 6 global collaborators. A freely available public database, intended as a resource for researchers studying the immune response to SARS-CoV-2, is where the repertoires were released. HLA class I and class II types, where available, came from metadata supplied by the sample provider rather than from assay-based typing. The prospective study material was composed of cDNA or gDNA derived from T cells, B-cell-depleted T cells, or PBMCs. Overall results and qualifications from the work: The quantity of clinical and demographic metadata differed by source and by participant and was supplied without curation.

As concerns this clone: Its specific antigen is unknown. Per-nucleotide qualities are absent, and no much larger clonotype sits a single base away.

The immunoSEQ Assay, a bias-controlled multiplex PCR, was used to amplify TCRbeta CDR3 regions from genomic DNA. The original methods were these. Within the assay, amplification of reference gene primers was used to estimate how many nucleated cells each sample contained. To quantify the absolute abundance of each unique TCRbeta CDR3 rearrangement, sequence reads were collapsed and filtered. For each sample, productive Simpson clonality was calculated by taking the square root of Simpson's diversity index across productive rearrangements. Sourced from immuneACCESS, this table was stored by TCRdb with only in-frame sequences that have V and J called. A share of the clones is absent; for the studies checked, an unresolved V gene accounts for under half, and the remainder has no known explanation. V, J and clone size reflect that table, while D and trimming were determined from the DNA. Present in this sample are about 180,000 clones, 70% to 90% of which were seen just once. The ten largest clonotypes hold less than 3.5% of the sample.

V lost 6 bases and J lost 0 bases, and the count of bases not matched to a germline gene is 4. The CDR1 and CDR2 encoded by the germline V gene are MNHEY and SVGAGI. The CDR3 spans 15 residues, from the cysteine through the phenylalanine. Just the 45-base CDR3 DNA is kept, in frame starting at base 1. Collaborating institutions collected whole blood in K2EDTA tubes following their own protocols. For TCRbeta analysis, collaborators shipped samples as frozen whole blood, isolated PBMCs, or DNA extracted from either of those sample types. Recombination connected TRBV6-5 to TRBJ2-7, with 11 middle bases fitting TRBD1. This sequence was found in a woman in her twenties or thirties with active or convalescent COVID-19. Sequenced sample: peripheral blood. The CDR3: CASRAGTGGSYEQYF. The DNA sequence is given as TGTGCCAGCAGGGCCGGGACAGGGGGCTCCTACGAGCAGTACTTC.